This T cell receptor beta chain was captured in a study of PD-1 blockade in classical Hodgkin lymphoma. Study-wide findings and caveats: When nivolumab was started under 1 year after ASCT, patients were excluded. Relapsed/refractory patients reportedly had the lowest baseline TCR diversity, below newly diagnosed patients, who were below healthy donors.

V lost 2 bases, J lost 0 bases, and 15 bases lay in between. The CDR3 sequence is 17 residues long. Germline V CDR1 and CDR2: SGHTS, YDEGEE. A single count supports this clone. Its specificity is unknown. Sequencing was performed with immunoSEQ multiplex PCR; in TCRdb, only in-frame clones are kept and a portion is missing. The profile shows 120,000 to 150,000 clones, approximately 72% of them singletons. Every patient relapsed after autologous stem cell transplantation, and brentuximab vedotin exposure varied. Relapsed/refractory classical Hodgkin lymphoma patients had complete, partial or progressive responses.

The sequence was collected from a human donor with classical Hodgkin lymphoma. The chain recombines TRBV5-8 with TRBJ1-5; no firm D call. The sequencing used peripheral blood mononuclear cells (PBMCs), collected before the second cycle of nivolumab. The DNA of the CDR3 is TGTGCCAGCAGCTTTTTTTCCAGGTCTTATAGCAATCAGCCCCAGCATTTT. Protein: CASSFFSRSYSNQPQHF.